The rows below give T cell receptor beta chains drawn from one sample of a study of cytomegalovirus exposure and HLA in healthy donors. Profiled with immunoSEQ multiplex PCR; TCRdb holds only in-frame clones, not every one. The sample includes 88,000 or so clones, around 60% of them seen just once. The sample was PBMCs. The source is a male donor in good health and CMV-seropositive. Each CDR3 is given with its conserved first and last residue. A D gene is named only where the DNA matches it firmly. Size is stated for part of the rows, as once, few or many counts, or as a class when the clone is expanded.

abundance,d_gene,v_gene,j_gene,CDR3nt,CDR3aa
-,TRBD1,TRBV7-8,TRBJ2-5,TGTGCCAGCAGCTTACATGACAGGGGGGGAGAGACCCAGTACTTC,CASSLHDRGGETQYF
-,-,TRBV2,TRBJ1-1,TGTGCCAGCCAGGTTTTCCGAACTGAAGCTTTCTTT,CASQVFRTEAFF
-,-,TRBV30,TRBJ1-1,TGTGCCTGGACTTCGACTCGGGGTCTGAACACTGAAGCTTTCTTT,CAWTSTRGLNTEAFF
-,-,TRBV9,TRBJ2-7,TGTGCCAGCAGCCCCCGACAGTCCTACGAGCAGTACTTC,CASSPRQSYEQYF
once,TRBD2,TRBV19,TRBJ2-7,TGTGCCAGTAGGGGTATGGGACTAGCGGGGAGCTCCTACGAGCAGTACTTC,CASRGMGLAGSSYEQYF
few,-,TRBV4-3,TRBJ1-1,TGCGCCAGCAGCCAAGCAGAGGGAGAGGTGAACACTGAAGCTTTCTTT,CASSQAEGEVNTEAFF
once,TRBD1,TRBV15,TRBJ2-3,TGTGCCACCAGCAGAACAGGGGCCCCTAGCACAGATACGCAGTATTTT,CATSRTGAPSTDTQYF
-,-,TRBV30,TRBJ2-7,TGTGCCTGGAGTGTACAGTTCGAAGGCGAGCAGTACTTC,CAWSVQFEGEQYF
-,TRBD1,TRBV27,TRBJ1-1,TGTGCCAGCAGCTTACAGGGGATGAACACTGAAGCTTTCTTT,CASSLQGMNTEAFF
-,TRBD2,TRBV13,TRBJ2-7,TGTGCCAGCAGCTTGGTGGGAGGGGTGGACGAGCAGTACTTC,CASSLVGGVDEQYF
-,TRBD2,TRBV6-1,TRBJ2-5,TGTGCCAGCAGCCCCCCGGGGGGTATTCAAGAGACCCAGTACTTC,CASSPPGGIQETQYF
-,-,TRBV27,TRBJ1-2,TGTGCCAGCAGGGGAGGGACATTCGGCTACACCTTC,CASRGGTFGYTF
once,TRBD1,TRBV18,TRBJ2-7,TGTGCCAGCTCACCACCTGGACAGGGTAGTTTGGTGCAGTACTTC,CASSPPGQGSLVQYF
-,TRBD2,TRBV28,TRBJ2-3,TGTGCCGCGGGGGACTACTCACGAGATACGCAGTATTTT,CAAGDYSRDTQYF
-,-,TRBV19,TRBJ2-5,TGTGCCAGTAGTTCGAGACAGGCTATGGAGACCCAGTACTTC,CASSSRQAMETQYF
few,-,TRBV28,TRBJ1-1,TGTGCCAGCAGTTTATGGCAGGGCCCTGAAGCTTTCTTT,CASSLWQGPEAFF
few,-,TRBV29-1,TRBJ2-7,TGCAGCGTTTCAGGGGGAGGCGAGCAGTACTTC,CSVSGGGEQYF
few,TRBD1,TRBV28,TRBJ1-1,TGTGCCAGCAGGGATAGGGGACAGCTCTCCCTGAACACTGAAGCTTTCTTT,CASRDRGQLSLNTEAFF
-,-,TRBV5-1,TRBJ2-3,TGCGCCAGCCACCTAGAAAAGGCCCCAGATACGCAGTATTTT,CASHLEKAPDTQYF
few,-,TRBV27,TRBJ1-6,TGTGCCAGCAGTTTACCAGGGTCACCCCTCCACTTT,CASSLPGSPLHF
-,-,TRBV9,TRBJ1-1,TGTGCCAGCAGCGTAGCTAAGGGGGGGGGAACTGAAGCTTTCTTT,CASSVAKGGGTEAFF
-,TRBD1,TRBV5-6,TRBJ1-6,TGTGCCAGCAGCCTGGCTACTGACAGGGTGTCGTTAAATTCACCCCTCCACTTT,CASSLATDRVSLNSPLHF
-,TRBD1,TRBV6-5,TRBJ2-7,TGTGCCAGCAGTTACTCGACAGGGTCTAATCGCGAGCAGTACTTC,CASSYSTGSNREQYF
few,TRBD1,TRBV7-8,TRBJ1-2,TGTGCCAGCAGCTTAGGAGGGACAGGGTATGGCTACACCTTC,CASSLGGTGYGYTF
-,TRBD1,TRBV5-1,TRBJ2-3,TGCGCCAGCAGCTTGGCCCCACAGGGGGCAACAGATACGCAGTATTTT,CASSLAPQGATDTQYF